The clone carrying this T cell receptor (beta chain) was observed many times. The antigen is undetermined. PBMCs were collected from an approximately 9.3 ml volume of fresh peripheral blood. This specimen comes from a study of T cells in Graves' hyperthyroidism and ophthalmopathy. Background on the study: Initial diagnosis, before any treatment, was when peripheral blood was collected.

Germline CDR1 is MDHEN and CDR2 is SYDVKM. The CDR3 length is 13 residues. V gave up 1 base and J gave up 6 bases, with 6 bases separating them. Amplification of TCR beta CDR3 regions was performed using RNA transcripts as template. The TCR CDR3 was amplified in a first-round RT-PCR using the HTBI primer set. In TCRdb, the multiplex PCR reads were re-called with MiXCR into one record per CDR3 protein. The data hold under 350,000 distinct CDR3 sequences, with roughly 15% observed a single time. General study results and limits: Most thyroid-expanded clonotypes above 0.001 were also found in blood. Ophthalmopathy was identified by the model a median roughly six months ahead of onset.

This sequence originates from a woman in her twenties or thirties with Graves' hyperthyroidism that later progressed to Graves' ophthalmopathy. Sequences were obtained from blood. The J gene is TRBJ2-2, the V gene TRBV28; D unclear. For the CDR3, the DNA is TGTGCCAGCAGTTTATACCTCTCCGGGGAGCTGTTTTTT. The encoded protein is CASSLYLSGELFF. The full variable domain, in which reference TRBV28 and TRBJ2-2 provide the parts outside the CDR3, is DVKVTQSSRYLVKRTGEKVFLECVQDMDHENMFWYRQDPGLGLRLIYFSYDVKMKEKGDIPEGYSVSREKKERFSLILESASTNQTSMYLCASSLYLSGELFFGEGSRLTVL.